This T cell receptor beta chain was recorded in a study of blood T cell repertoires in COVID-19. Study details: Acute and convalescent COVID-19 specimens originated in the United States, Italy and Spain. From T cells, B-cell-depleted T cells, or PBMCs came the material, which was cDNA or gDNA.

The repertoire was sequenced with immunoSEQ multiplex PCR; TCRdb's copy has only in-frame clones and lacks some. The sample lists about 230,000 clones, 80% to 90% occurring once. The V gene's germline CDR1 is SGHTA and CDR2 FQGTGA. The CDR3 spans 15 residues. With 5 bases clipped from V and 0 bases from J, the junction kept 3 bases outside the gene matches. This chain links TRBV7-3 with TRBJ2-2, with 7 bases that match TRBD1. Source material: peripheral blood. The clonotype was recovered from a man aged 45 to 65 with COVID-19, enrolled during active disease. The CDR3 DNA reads TGTGCCAGCAGCGCCGGGACAGCGAACACCGGGGAGCTGTTTTTT. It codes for CASSAGTANTGELFF.